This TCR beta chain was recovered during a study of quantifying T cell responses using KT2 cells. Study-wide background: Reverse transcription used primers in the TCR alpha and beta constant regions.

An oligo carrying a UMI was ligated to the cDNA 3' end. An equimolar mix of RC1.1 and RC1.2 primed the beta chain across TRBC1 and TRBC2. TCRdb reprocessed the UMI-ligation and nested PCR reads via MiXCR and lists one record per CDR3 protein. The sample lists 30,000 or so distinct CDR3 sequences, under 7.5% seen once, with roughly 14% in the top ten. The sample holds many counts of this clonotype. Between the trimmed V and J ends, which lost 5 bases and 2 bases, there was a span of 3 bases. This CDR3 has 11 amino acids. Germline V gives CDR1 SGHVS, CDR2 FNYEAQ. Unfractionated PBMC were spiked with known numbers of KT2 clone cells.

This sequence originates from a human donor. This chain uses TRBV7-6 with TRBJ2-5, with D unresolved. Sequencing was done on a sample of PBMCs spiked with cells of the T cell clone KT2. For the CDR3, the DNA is TGTGCCAGCAGCCCTCAAGAGACCCAGTACTTC. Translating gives CASSPQETQYF.